These 3 T cell receptor beta chains were sequenced from one sample in a study of T cells after posttransplantation cyclophosphamide. Methotrexate plus calcineurin inhibitor accompanied controls' myeloablative marrow transplants; sampling was 1 year later. Profiled with immunoSEQ multiplex PCR; TCRdb holds only in-frame clones, not every one. The table has 15,000 to 17,000 clones, roughly 83% seen once. This material consisted of PBMCs, taken 350 to 400 days after allogeneic stem cell transplant with calcineurin inhibitor and methotrexate. The receptors originated from a male patient under 35 who received an allogeneic stem cell transplant from a related donor, was CMV-positive, and had no GVHD. A subset of T cells may come from the graft donor.

In DNA form, the CDR3 reads TGTGCCAGCAGTTTACCCAGGCAGCGCGGGGTCGAGCAGTACTTC. It yields the protein CASSLPRQRGVEQYF. The J gene is TRBJ2-7, the V gene TRBV27, with TRBD2 as a possible D gene (6 bases). This CDR3 comprises 15 residues. The V and J ends lost 2 bases and 6 bases respectively, with 17 bases between them. CDR1 is MNHEY, CDR2 SMNVEV, per germline (reference sequence).

J is TRBJ1-6 and V is TRBV27; 8 bases match TRBD1. Germline V CDR1 and CDR2: MNHEY, SMNVEV (reference sequence). Trimming cost V 10 bases and J 7 bases; bases outside gene matches: 3. The CDR3 covers 12 residues. The DNA for the CDR3 is TGTGCCACCAGGACAGGGAATTCACCCCTCCACTTT. It yields the protein CATRTGNSPLHF.

This chain joins TRBV27 and TRBJ1-2; D may be TRBD1 (5 bases). V was clipped by 4 bases and J by 2 bases, with 17 bases between them. This CDR3 has 16 amino acids. Germline CDR1 and CDR2: MNHEY and SMNVEV (reference sequence). The CDR3: CASSSLLGGRNYGYTF. DNA of the CDR3: TGTGCCAGCAGTTCCCTCCTGGGGGGACGAAACTATGGCTACACCTTC.